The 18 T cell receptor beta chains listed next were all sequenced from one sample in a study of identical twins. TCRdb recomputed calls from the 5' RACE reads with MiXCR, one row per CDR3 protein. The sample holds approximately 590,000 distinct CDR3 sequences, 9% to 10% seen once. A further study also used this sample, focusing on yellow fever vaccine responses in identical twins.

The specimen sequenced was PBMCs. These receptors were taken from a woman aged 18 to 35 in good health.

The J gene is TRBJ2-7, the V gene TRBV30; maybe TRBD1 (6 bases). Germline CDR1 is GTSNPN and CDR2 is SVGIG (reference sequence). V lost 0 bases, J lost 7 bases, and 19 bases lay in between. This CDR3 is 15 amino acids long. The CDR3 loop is CAWSVDWGIRGEQYF. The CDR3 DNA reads TGTGCCTGGAGTGTCGACTGGGGCATAAGGGGGGAGCAGTACTTC.

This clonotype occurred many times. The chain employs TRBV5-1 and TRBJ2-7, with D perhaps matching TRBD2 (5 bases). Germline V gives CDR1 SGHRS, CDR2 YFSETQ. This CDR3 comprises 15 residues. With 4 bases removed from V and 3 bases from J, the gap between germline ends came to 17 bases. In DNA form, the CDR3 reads TGCGCCAGCAGCCTCGAAGGAGGAGTATTCTACGAGCAGTACTTC. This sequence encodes CASSLEGGVFYEQYF.

The CDR3 loop reads CASGPRTLGTDTQYF. For the CDR3, the DNA is TGTGCCAGCGGGCCTAGGACACTCGGCACAGATACGCAGTATTTT. The V gene is TRBV12-3 or TRBV12-4, the J gene TRBJ2-3; tentative D call: TRBD1 (5 bases). The CDR3 length is 15 residues. V lost 8 bases and J 1 base, leaving 16 bases between the germline ends.

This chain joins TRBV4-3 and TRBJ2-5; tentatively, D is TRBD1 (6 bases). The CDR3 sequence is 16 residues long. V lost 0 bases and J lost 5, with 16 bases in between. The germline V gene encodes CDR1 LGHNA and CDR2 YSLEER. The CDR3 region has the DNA TGCGCCAGCAGCCAAGACCTCGCACAGGGTGGCGAGACCCAGTACTTC. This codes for CASSQDLAQGGETQYF.

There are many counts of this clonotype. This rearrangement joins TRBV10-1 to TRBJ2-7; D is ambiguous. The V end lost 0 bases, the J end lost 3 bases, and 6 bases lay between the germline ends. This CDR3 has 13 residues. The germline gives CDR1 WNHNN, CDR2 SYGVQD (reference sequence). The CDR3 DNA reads TGCGCCAGCAGTGAGTCGTCAGACTACGAGCAGTACTTC. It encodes CASSESSDYEQYF.

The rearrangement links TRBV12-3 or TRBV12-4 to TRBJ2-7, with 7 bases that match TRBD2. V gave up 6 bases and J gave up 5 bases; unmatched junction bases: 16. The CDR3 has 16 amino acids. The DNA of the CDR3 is TGTGCCAGCAGCCCCAGCATCGGGGGGAAAGAAAACGAGCAGTACTTC. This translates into CASSPSIGGKENEQYF.

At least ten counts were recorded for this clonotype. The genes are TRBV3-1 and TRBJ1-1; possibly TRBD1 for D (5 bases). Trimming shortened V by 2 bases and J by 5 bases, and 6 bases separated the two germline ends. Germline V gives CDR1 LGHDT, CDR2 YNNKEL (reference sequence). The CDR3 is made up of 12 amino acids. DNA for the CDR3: TGTGCCAGCAGCCAAAGGGGTACTGAAGCTTTCTTT. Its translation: CASSQRGTEAFF.

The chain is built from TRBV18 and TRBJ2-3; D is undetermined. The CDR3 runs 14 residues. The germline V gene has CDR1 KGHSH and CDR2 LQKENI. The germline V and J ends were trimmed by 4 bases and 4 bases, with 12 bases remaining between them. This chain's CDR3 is CASSLKRYPDTQYF. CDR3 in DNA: TGTGCCAGCTCACTAAAACGCTATCCAGATACGCAGTATTTT.

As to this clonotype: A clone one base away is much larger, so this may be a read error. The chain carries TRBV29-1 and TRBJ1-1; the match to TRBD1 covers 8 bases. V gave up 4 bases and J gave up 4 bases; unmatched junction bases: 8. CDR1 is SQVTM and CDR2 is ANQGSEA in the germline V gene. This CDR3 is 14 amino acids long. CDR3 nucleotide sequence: TGCAGCGTTGCCCTGGACAGGGATTTCACTGAAGCTTTCTTT. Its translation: CSVALDRDFTEAFF.

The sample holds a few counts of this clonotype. CDR3 DNA sequence: TGTGCCAGCACGGGAGTTGCTGAAGCTTTCTTT. Translation: CASTGVAEAFF. The chain employs TRBV6-5 and TRBJ1-1; no clear D. This CDR3 has 11 residues. Trimming took off 7 bases at V and 6 bases at J, with 9 bases between the two ends. Looked up from germline, CDR1 is MNHEY and CDR2 is SVGAGI.

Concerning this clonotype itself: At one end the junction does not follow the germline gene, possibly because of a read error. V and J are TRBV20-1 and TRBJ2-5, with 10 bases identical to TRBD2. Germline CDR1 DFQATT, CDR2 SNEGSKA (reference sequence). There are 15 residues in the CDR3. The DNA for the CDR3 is TGCTGTGCTAGGGTACTAGCGGGGATCCAAGAGACCCAGTACTTC. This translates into CCARVLAGIQETQYF.

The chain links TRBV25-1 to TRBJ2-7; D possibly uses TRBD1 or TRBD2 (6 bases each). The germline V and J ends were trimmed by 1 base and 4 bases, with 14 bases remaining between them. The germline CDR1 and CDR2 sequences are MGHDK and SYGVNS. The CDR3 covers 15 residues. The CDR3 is CASSEWTLGGYEQYF. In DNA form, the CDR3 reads TGTGCCAGCAGTGAATGGACCTTAGGGGGGTACGAGCAGTACTTC.

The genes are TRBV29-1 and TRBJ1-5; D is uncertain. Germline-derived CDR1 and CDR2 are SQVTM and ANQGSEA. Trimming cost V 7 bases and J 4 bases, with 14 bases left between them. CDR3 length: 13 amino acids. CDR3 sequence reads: CSAGGGRNQPQHF. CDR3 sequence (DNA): TGCAGCGCTGGTGGCGGCCGTAATCAGCCCCAGCATTTT.

The CDR3 sequence is CAVNRGRGDGYTF. The CDR3 DNA follows: TGTGCCGTAAACAGGGGGCGAGGCGATGGCTACACCTTC. The chain has TRBV19 and TRBJ1-2; 9 bases fit TRBD1. The germline CDR1 and CDR2 sequences are LNHDA and SQIVND (reference sequence). The J segment lost 6 bases and the V segment lost 11 bases, leaving 10 bases of the junction unmatched. The CDR3 has 13 amino acids.

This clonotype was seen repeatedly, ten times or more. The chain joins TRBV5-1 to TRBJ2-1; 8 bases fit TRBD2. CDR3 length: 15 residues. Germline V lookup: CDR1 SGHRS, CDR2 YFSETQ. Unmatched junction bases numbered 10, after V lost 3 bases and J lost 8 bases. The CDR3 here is CASSSFGGGRDEQFF. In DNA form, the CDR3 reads TGCGCCAGCAGCTCTTTCGGGGGGGGCCGGGATGAGCAGTTCTTC.

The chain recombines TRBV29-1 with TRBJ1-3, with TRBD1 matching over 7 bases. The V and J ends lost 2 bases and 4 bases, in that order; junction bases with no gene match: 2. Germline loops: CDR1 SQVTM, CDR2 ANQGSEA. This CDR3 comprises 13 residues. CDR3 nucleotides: TGCAGCGTTGAACTACAGGGGGGAAACACCATATATTTT. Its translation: CSVELQGGNTIYF.

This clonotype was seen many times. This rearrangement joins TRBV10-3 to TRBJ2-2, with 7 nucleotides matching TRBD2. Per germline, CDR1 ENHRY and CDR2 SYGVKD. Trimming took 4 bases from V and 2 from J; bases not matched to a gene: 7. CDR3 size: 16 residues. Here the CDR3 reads CAISVRGTANTGELFF. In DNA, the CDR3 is TGTGCCATCAGTGTGCGGGGGACGGCTAACACCGGGGAGCTGTTTTTT.

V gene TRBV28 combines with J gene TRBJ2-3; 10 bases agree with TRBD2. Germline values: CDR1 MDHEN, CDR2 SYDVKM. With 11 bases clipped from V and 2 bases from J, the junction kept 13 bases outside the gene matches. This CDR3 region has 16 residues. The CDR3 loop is CAAGTSVEITTDTQYF. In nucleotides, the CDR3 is TGTGCCGCCGGGACTAGCGTCGAGATTACCACAGATACGCAGTATTTT.